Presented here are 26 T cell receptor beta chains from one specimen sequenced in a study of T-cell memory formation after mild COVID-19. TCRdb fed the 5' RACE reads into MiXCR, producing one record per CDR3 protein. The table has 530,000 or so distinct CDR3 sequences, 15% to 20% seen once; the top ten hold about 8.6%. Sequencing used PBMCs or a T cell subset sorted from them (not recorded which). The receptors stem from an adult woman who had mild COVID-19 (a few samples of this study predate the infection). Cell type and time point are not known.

This CDR3 is CASSQDKGSGISYEQYF. The DNA for the CDR3 is TGTGCCAGCAGCCAAGATAAGGGTAGCGGGATCTCCTACGAGCAGTACTTC. The chain employs TRBV4-2 and TRBJ2-7, with 8 bases lining up with TRBD2. From germline, CDR1 is LGHNA and CDR2 YNFKEQ. With 0 bases clipped from V and 0 bases from J, the junction kept 7 bases outside the gene matches. This CDR3 has 17 residues.

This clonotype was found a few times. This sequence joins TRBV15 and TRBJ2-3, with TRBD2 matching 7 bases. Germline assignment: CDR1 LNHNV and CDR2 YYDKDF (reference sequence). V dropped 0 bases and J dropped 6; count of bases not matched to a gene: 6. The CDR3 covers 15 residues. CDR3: CATSRDGGGYDTQYF. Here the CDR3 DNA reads TGTGCCACCAGCAGAGATGGGGGGGGTTACGATACGCAGTATTTT. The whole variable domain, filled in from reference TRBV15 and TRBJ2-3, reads DAMVIQNPRYQVTQFGKPVTLSCSQTLNHNVMYWYQQKSSQAPKLLFHYYDKDFNNEADTPDNFQSRRPNTSFCFLDIRSPGLGDTAMYLCATSRDGGGYDTQYFGPGTRLTVL.

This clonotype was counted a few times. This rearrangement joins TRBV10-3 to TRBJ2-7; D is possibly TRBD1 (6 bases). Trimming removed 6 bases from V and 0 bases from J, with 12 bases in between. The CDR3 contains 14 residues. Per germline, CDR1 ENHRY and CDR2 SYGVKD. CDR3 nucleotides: TGTGCCATCAGGGCTGTAGGGGGCTCCTACGAGCAGTACTTC. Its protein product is CAIRAVGGSYEQYF.

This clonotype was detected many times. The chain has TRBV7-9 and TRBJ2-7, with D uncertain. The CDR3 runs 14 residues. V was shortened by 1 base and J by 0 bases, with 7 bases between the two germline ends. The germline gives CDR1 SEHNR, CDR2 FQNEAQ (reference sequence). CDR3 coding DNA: TGTGCCAGCAGCTTAGTAGGTTCCTCCTACGAGCAGTACTTC. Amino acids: CASSLVGSSYEQYF.

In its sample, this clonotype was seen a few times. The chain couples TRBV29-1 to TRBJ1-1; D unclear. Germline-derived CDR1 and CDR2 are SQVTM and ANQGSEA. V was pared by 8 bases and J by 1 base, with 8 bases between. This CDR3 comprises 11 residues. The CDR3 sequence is CSSRRNTEAFF. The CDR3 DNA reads TGCAGCTCGCGGAGGAACACTGAAGCTTTCTTT. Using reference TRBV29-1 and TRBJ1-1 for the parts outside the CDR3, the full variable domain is SAVISQKPSRDICQRGTSLTIQCQVDSQVTMMFWYRQQPGQSLTLIATANQGSEATYESGFVIDKFPISRPNLTFSTLTVSNMSPEDSSIYLCSSRRNTEAFFGQGTRLTVV.

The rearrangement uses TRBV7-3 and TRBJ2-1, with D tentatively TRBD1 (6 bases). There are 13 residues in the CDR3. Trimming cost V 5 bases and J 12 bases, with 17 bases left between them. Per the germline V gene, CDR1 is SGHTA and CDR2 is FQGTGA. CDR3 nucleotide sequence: TGTGCCAGCAGCGCAAACACAGGGTTAAGGCAGTTCTTC. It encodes CASSANTGLRQFF.

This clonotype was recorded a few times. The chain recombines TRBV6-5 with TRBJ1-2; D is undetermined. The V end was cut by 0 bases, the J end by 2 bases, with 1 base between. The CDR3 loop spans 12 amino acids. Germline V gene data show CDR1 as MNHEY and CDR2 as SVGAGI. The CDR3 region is CASSYSNYGYTF. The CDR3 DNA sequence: TGTGCCAGCAGTTACTCCAACTATGGCTACACCTTC.

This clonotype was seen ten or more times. This CDR3 reads CAWSNSVLQPQHF. The DNA for the CDR3 is TGTGCCTGGAGCAATTCAGTTCTTCAGCCCCAGCATTTT. The rearrangement links TRBV30 to TRBJ1-5, with D hard to call. The CDR3 is 13 residues long. Germline V gene data show CDR1 as GTSNPN and CDR2 as SVGIG (reference sequence). V was clipped by 3 bases and J by 6 bases, with 12 bases between them. Combining the CDR3 with reference TRBV30 and TRBJ1-5 gives the whole variable domain SQTIHQWPATLVQPVGSPLSLECTVEGTSNPNLYWYRQAAGRGLQLLFYSVGIGQISSEVPQNLSASRPQDRQFILSSKKLLLSDSGFYLCAWSNSVLQPQHFGDGTRLSIL.

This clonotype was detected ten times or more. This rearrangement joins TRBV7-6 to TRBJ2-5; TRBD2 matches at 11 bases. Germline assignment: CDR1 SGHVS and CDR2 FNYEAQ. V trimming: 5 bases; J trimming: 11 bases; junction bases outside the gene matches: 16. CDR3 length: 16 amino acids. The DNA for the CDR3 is TGTGCCAGCAGCGCCAGGAGTACTAGCGGGGGTGAAGGGCAGTACTTC. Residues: CASSARSTSGGEGQYF.

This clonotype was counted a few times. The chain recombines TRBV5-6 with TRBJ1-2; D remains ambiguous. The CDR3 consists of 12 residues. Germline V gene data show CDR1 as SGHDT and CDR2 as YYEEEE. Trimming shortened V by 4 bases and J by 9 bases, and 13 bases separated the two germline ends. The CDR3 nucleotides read TGTGCCAGCAGCCAAGGAGAGGAACGCTACACCTTC. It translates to CASSQGEERYTF.

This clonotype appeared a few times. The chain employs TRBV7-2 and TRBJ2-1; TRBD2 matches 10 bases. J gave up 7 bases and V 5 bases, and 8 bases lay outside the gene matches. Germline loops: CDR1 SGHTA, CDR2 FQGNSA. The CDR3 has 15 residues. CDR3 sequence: CASSPTRLAGNEQFF. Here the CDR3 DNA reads TGTGCCAGCAGCCCGACCAGACTAGCGGGTAATGAGCAGTTCTTC.

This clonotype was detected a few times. The CDR3 sequence is CSARTGRGNYGYTF. The CDR3, as DNA: TGCAGTGCTAGGACAGGGCGCGGAAACTATGGCTACACCTTC. V gene TRBV20-1 combines with J gene TRBJ1-2; TRBD1 aligns across 7 bases. The germline V gene has CDR1 DFQATT and CDR2 SNEGSKA (reference sequence). Trimming removed 3 bases from V and 2 bases from J; junction bases left unmatched: 6. This CDR3 has 14 residues.

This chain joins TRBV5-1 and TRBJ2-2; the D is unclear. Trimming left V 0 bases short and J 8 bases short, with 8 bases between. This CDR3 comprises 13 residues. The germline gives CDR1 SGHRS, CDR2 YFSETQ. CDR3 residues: CASSLAGWGELFF. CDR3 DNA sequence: TGCGCCAGCAGCTTGGCTGGCTGGGGGGAGCTGTTTTTT.

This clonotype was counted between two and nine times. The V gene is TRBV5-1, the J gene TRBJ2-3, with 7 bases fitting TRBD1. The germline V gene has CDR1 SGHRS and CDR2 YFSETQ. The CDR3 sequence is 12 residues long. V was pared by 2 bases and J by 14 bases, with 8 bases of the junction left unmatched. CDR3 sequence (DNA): TGCGCCAGCAGCTTATACCGGGACAGTTTGTATTTT. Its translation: CASSLYRDSLYF. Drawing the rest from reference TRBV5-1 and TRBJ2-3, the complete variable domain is KAGVTQTPRYLIKTRGQQVTLSCSPISGHRSVSWYQQTPGQGLQFLFEYFSETQRNKGNFPGRFSGRQFSNSRSEMNVSTLELGDSALYLCASSLYRDSLYFGPGTRLTVL.

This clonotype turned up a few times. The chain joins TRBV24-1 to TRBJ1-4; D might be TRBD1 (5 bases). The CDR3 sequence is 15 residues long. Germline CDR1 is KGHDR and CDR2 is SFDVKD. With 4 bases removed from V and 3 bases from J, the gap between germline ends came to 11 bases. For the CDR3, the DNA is TGTGCCACCAGTGACCCGACAGTGCCTAATGAAAAACTGTTTTTT. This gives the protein CATSDPTVPNEKLFF.

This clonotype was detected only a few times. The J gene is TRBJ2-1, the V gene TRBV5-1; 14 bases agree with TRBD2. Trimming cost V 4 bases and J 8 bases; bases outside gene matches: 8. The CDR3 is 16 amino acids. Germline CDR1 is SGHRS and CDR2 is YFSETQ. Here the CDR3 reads CASSALGLAGGYEQFF. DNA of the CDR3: TGCGCCAGCAGCGCACTCGGACTAGCGGGAGGATATGAGCAGTTCTTC.

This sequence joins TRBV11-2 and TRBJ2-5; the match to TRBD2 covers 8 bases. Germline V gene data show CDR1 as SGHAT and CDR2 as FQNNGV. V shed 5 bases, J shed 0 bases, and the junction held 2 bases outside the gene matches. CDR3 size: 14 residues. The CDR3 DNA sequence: TGTGCCAGCAGCAAGCGGGGGAACCAAGAGACCCAGTACTTC. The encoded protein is CASSKRGNQETQYF.

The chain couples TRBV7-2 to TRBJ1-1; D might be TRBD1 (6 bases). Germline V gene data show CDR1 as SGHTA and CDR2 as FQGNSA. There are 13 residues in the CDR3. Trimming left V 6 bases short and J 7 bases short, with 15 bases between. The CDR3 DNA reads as TGTGCCAGCAGTCGCACAACAGGGTATGAAGCTTTCTTT. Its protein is CASSRTTGYEAFF.

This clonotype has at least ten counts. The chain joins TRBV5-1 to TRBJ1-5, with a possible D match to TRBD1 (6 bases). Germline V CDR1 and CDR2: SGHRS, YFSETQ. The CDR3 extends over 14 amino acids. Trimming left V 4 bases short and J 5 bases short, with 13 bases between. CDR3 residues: CASSVDGGYQPQHF. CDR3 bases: TGCGCCAGCAGCGTCGACGGGGGCTATCAGCCCCAGCATTTT. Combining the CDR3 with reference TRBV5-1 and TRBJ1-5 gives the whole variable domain KAGVTQTPRYLIKTRGQQVTLSCSPISGHRSVSWYQQTPGQGLQFLFEYFSETQRNKGNFPGRFSGRQFSNSRSEMNVSTLELGDSALYLCASSVDGGYQPQHFGDGTRLSIL.

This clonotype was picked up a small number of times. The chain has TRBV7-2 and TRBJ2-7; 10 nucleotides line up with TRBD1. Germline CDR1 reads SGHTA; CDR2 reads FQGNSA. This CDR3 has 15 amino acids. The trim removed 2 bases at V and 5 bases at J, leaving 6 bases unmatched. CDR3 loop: CASSLWGQGIHEQYF. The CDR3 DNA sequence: TGTGCCAGCAGCTTATGGGGACAGGGGATCCACGAGCAGTACTTC. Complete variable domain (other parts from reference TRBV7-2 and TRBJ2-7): GAGVSQSPSNKVTEKGKDVELRCDPISGHTALYWYRQSLGQGLEFLIYFQGNSAPDKSGLPSDRFSAERTGGSVSTLTIQRTQQEDSAVYLCASSLWGQGIHEQYFGPGTRLTVT.

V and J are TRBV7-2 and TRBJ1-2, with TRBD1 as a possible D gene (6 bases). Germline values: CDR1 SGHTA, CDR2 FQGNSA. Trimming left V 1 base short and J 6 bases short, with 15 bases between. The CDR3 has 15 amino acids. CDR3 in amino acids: CASSLGLQGGDGYTF. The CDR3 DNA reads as TGTGCCAGCAGCTTAGGGTTACAGGGAGGTGATGGCTACACCTTC.

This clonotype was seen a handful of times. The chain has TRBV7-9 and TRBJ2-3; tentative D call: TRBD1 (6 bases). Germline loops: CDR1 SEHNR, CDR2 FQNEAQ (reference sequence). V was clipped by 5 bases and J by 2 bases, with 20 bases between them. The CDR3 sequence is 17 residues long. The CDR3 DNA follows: TGTGCCAGCAGCCCAAGGATGGGACACGGGTCCACAGATACGCAGTATTTT. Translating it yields CASSPRMGHGSTDTQYF.

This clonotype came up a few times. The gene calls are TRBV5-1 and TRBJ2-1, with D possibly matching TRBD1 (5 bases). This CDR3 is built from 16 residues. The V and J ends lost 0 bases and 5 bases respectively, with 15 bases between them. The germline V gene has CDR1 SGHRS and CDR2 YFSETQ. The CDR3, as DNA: TGCGCCAGCAGCTTGGCGGCGGTAGGGGTCGACAATGAGCAGTTCTTC. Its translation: CASSLAAVGVDNEQFF.

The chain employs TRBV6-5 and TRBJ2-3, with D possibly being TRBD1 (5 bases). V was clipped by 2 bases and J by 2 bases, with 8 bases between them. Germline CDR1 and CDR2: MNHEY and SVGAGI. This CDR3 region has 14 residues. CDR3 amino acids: CASSYGASTDTQYF. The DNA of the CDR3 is TGTGCCAGCAGTTACGGGGCGTCCACAGATACGCAGTATTTT.

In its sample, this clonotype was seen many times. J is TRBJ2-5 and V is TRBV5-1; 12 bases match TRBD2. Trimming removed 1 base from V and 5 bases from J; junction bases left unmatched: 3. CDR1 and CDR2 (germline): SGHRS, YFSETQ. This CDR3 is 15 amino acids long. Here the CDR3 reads CASSLTSGGPETQYF. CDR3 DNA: TGCGCCAGCAGCTTGACTAGCGGGGGGCCGGAGACCCAGTACTTC.

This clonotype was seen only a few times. CDR3 in amino acids: CASSWGSGSNNEQFF. In DNA, the CDR3 is TGTGCCAGCAGTTGGGGAAGCGGGAGTAACAATGAGCAGTTCTTC. The chain carries TRBV27 and TRBJ2-1; 8 nucleotides align to TRBD2. The CDR3 covers 15 residues. Trimming at V came to 4 bases and at J to 5 bases, leaving 7 bases not matched to a gene. Germline lookup yields CDR1 MNHEY and CDR2 SMNVEV (reference sequence).